Listed here are 11 T cell receptor beta chains from one sample, sequenced in a study of T cell repertoires in cytomegalovirus infection. MiXCR was run by TCRdb on the reads, yielding one entry per CDR3 protein. The data hold approximately 730,000 distinct CDR3 sequences, with roughly 36% observed a single time. These receptors' antigens are unknown. Sample: cultured PBMCs, taken from culture after CMV antigen stimulation. These receptors came from a human donor in good health (CMV status not recorded). Some clones in this sample may be carry-over from other donors' samples.

This chain connects TRBV14 to TRBJ2-5, with 11 bases identical to TRBD2. V gave up 4 bases and J gave up 5 bases; unmatched junction bases: 6. Per the germline V gene, CDR1 is SGHDN and CDR2 is FVKESK. This CDR3 has 15 amino acids. Here the CDR3 DNA reads TGTGCCAGCAGCCCACTAGCGGGAGAGGTGGAGACCCAGTACTTC. Protein product: CASSPLAGEVETQYF.

This clonotype was counted only a few times. V and J are TRBV10-3 and TRBJ2-5, with D perhaps TRBD2 (5 bases). The CDR3 length is 13 residues. From germline, CDR1 is ENHRY and CDR2 SYGVKD. Trimming left V 2 bases short and J 7 bases short, with 11 bases between. In nucleotides, the CDR3 is TGTGCCATCAGTGAGCGGGATAGTGGGACCCAGTACTTC. It yields the protein CAISERDSGTQYF.

This clonotype is a singleton in its sample. CDR3 nucleotides: TGTGCCAGCAGCCGCGGGACAGGAGGACTGAACACTGAAGCTTTCTTT. Amino acids: CASSRGTGGLNTEAFF. The V and J genes are TRBV7-6 and TRBJ1-1; 8 bases agree with TRBD1. The germline V gene encodes CDR1 SGHVS and CDR2 FNYEAQ. V shed 5 bases, J shed 0 bases, and the junction held 8 bases outside the gene matches. This CDR3 comprises 16 residues.

This clonotype was counted between two and nine times. The chain carries TRBV6-2 or TRBV6-3 and TRBJ2-1; D call uncertain. The CDR3 runs to 15 residues. The germline V gene has CDR1 MNHEY and CDR2 SVGEGT. V lost 0 bases and J lost 3, with 9 bases in between. The CDR3 loop reads CASSYSVDYYNEQFF. CDR3 sequence (DNA): TGTGCCAGCAGTTACTCGGTGGATTACTACAATGAGCAGTTCTTC.

V and J are TRBV7-2 and TRBJ2-3; 7 bases are shared with TRBD2. V lost 10 bases, J lost 4 bases, and 11 bases stayed unmatched. The length of the CDR3 is 14 residues. CDR1 SGHTA and CDR2 FQGNSA come from the germline V gene. The CDR3 sequence: CAIRVAGAADTQYF. The CDR3 DNA sequence: TGTGCCATCCGCGTCGCGGGAGCGGCAGATACGCAGTATTTT.

This clonotype was seen more than once but under ten times. This sequence joins TRBV19 and TRBJ1-5; unclear D gene. Germline-derived CDR1 and CDR2 are LNHDA and SQIVND (reference sequence). The CDR3 covers 13 residues. V lost 7 bases, J lost 0 bases, and 7 bases lay in between. DNA of the CDR3: TGTGCCAGTACCGATGTTAGCAATCAGCCCCAGCATTTT. This codes for CASTDVSNQPQHF.

V usage is TRBV5-4 and J usage is TRBJ1-2; D unresolved. Germline assignment: CDR1 SGHNT and CDR2 YYREEE (reference sequence). The length of the CDR3 is 15 residues. V dropped 2 bases and J dropped 2 bases, with 13 bases sitting between them. The CDR3 reads CASSFMGGGNYGYTF. CDR3 bases: TGTGCCAGCAGCTTCATGGGCGGAGGAAACTATGGCTACACCTTC.

V usage is TRBV7-4 and J usage is TRBJ2-7; D remains ambiguous. The length of the CDR3 is 16 residues. The germline V and J ends were trimmed by 2 bases and 5 bases, with 19 bases remaining between them. Germline V CDR1 and CDR2: SGHVT, SQSDAQ. The CDR3 is CASSLPWTSGIHEQYF. CDR3 nucleotides: TGTGCCAGCAGCTTACCCTGGACCTCCGGAATTCACGAGCAGTACTTC.

The genes are TRBV6-2 or TRBV6-3 and TRBJ2-6, with a possible D match to TRBD2 (6 bases). The CDR3 covers 16 residues. The V and J ends lost 8 bases and 0 bases respectively, with 14 bases between them. CDR1 and CDR2 from the germline V gene are MNHEY and SVGEGT. In DNA, the CDR3 is TGTGCCAGCGACCGAGGAGGGGTCTCTGGGGCCAACGTCCTGACTTTC. It translates to CASDRGGVSGANVLTF.

This clonotype was found a few times. The chain has TRBV12-3 or TRBV12-4 and TRBJ1-6, with D possibly being TRBD1 (5 bases). V was trimmed by 7 bases and J by 8 bases, leaving 15 bases between them. The CDR3 is 14 residues long. The CDR3 coding sequence is TGTGCCAGCATACCGGGGGATGGGGATTCACCCCTCCACTTT. This gives the protein CASIPGDGDSPLHF.

This clonotype occurred many times. The chain combines TRBV7-2 with TRBJ1-2; D is unresolved. CDR1 and CDR2 (germline): SGHTA, FQGNSA. The CDR3 covers 16 residues. V was shortened by 4 bases and J by 5 bases, with 20 bases between the two germline ends. The DNA for the CDR3 is TGTGCCAGCAGCTACTCAGGACTGGAACCATCTTATGGCTACACCTTC. It translates to CASSYSGLEPSYGYTF.